This T cell receptor (beta chain) was observed in a study of blood T cell repertoires in COVID-19. On the study more broadly: COVID-19 samples collected from the United States, Italy and Spain covered acute and convalescent phases. Sample material is recorded as cDNA or gDNA derived from T cells, B-cell-depleted T cells, or PBMCs.

The CDR3 runs to 14 residues. Trimming took 4 bases from V and 2 from J; bases not matched to a gene: 5. CDR1 is SGHNT, CDR2 YYREEE, per germline (reference sequence). As processed by the authors: Quantification of nucleated cells was approximated via reference gene primer amplification. Measured with immunoSEQ multiplex PCR; TCRdb has only the in-frame clones, and not every one. V, J and clone size are those of that table, while D and trimming were read from the DNA. This repertoire shows about 480,000 clones, roughly 91% found once; its top ten account for 4% to 5.5%. The chain is built from TRBV5-4 and TRBJ1-2, with TRBD1 matching 7 bases. This clonotype originated in a young woman with acute or convalescent COVID-19. The sequencing input was peripheral blood. The chain's CDR3 is CASSAQGWNYGYTF. Written as DNA, the CDR3 is TGTGCCAGCAGCGCACAGGGGTGGAACTATGGCTACACCTTC.